The 26 T cell receptor beta chains listed next were all sequenced from one sample in a study of T-cell memory formation after mild COVID-19 (dated by TCRdb to about 2021). Library construction relied on 5' RACE. TCRdb names Illumina NovaSeq 6000 as the instrument used. TCRdb reran the public reads through fastp at Q25 and MiXCR, keeping productive beta chains. Every CDR3 protein is listed once, alongside the most common genes and DNA of its rows. This sample has around 320,000 distinct CDR3 sequences in its table, and 25% to 30% of those were observed once. Of the sample, approximately 13% falls within the top ten clones. The sequenced sample consisted of PBMCs or a T cell subset sorted from them (not recorded which). All receptors derive from an adult woman who had mild COVID-19 (a few samples of this study predate the infection). The sample titles of this study are shuffled in the database, so cell type and time point are left out; the donor was told from shared clones.

V is TRBV20-1 and J is TRBJ1-1; D is perhaps TRBD1 (5 bases). The germline V gene encodes CDR1 DFQATT and CDR2 SNEGSKA (reference sequence). Trimming stripped 3 bases from V and 0 bases from J, with 8 bases between. The CDR3 runs to 13 residues. For the CDR3, the DNA is TGCAGTGCTAGGGGACGGCTGAACACTGAAGCTTTCTTT. Translated, it gives CSARGRLNTEAFF.

The table lists this clonotype with a few counts. This rearrangement joins TRBV5-1 to TRBJ2-2; D is ambiguous. The V gene lost 4 bases and the J gene lost 6 bases, with 16 bases spanning the gap. Per the germline V gene, CDR1 is SGHRS and CDR2 is YFSETQ. The CDR3 extends over 15 amino acids. CDR3 amino acids: CASSLNPASPGELFF. CDR3 nucleotide sequence: TGCGCCAGCAGCCTCAATCCAGCCTCTCCCGGGGAGCTGTTTTTT.

This sequence joins TRBV20-1 and TRBJ1-6; 7 bases match TRBD1. Germline assignment: CDR1 DFQATT and CDR2 SNEGSKA (reference sequence). V lost 2 bases to trimming and J lost 6 bases; unmatched junction nucleotides: 4. This CDR3 contains 14 residues. CDR3: CSARPGQLNSPLHF. CDR3 nucleotides: TGCAGTGCTAGACCGGGACAGCTTAATTCACCCCTCCACTTT.

The rearrangement links TRBV12-3 or TRBV12-4 to TRBJ2-7; the match to TRBD1 covers 8 bases. The CDR3 is made up of 16 amino acids. V lost 4 bases, J lost 4 bases, and 12 bases stayed unmatched. The CDR3 loop reads CASSSTLTGVTYEQYF. In nucleotides, the CDR3 is TGTGCCAGCAGTTCAACCCTGACAGGGGTGACGTACGAGCAGTACTTC.

This clonotype was seen a handful of times. The rearrangement joins TRBV12-3 or TRBV12-4 to TRBJ2-3, with TRBD1 matching over 9 bases. V shed 6 bases, J shed 0 bases, and the junction held 16 bases outside the gene matches. The CDR3 extends over 19 amino acids. CDR3 sequence reads: CASSHIQGAGGPSTDTQYF. The CDR3 nucleotides are TGTGCCAGCAGCCACATACAGGGGGCCGGGGGGCCTAGCACAGATACGCAGTATTTT.

In its sample, this clonotype was seen a few times. The chain combines TRBV6-2 or TRBV6-3 with TRBJ2-3, with 10 bases identical to TRBD2. Trimming at V came to 7 bases and at J to 6 bases, leaving 4 bases not matched to a gene. Germline CDR1 reads MNHEY; CDR2 reads SVGEGT. This CDR3 is built from 13 residues. This chain's CDR3 is CASKGLALDTQYF. CDR3 nucleotides: TGTGCCAGCAAGGGACTAGCGTTGGATACGCAGTATTTT.

This chain joins TRBV25-1 and TRBJ2-4; 8 nucleotides match TRBD1. Looked up from germline, CDR1 is MGHDK and CDR2 is SYGVNS. This CDR3 region has 16 residues. V lost 4 bases to trimming and J lost 0 bases; unmatched junction nucleotides: 5. This CDR3 is CASSAQGAGAKNIQYF. The CDR3 DNA reads TGTGCCAGCAGTGCGCAGGGGGCAGGAGCCAAAAACATTCAGTACTTC. Filled out from reference TRBV25-1 and TRBJ2-4, the complete variable domain reads EADIYQTPRYLVIGTGKKITLECSQTMGHDKMYWYQQDPGMELHLIHYSYGVNSTEKGDLSSESTVSRIRTEHFPLTLESARPSHTSQYLCASSAQGAGAKNIQYFGAGTRLSVL.

The V call is TRBV11-3, the J call TRBJ2-5, with D possibly TRBD1 on 5 matching bases. From germline, CDR1 is SGHNT and CDR2 YENEEA. The CDR3 is 14 amino acids. Trimming shortened V by 0 bases and J by 2 bases, and 7 bases separated the two germline ends. The CDR3 region has the DNA TGTGCCAGCAGCTTAGATTCAGGGCAAGAGACCCAGTACTTC. This translates into CASSLDSGQETQYF.

This clonotype has a handful of counts. The genes are TRBV21-1 and TRBJ2-7. TRBV21-1 is labeled a pseudogene. The CDR3 sequence is 15 residues long. This chain's CDR3 is CASSRLGGASYEQYF. DNA of the CDR3: TGTGCCAGCAGCAGGTTGGGGGGAGCGTCCTACGAGCAGTACTTC.

The chain combines TRBV7-9 with TRBJ2-2, with D unresolved. The CDR3 is 17 amino acids. Germline V CDR1 and CDR2: SEHNR, FQNEAQ (reference sequence). The V end was cut by 2 bases, the J end by 7 bases, with 20 bases between. The CDR3 reads CASSLRLGNSLGGELFF. CDR3 in DNA: TGTGCCAGCAGCTTACGTCTGGGAAACTCCCTGGGCGGGGAGCTGTTTTTT.

The chain carries TRBV20-1 and TRBJ2-4, with D perhaps matching TRBD1 (6 bases). V was trimmed by 5 bases and J by 6 bases, leaving 8 bases between them. Germline V gene data show CDR1 as DFQATT and CDR2 as SNEGSKA (reference sequence). The CDR3 loop spans 11 amino acids. As DNA, the CDR3 is TGCAGTGCTGACAGGTCAAACATTCAGTACTTC. Its translation is CSADRSNIQYF.

In its sample, this clonotype was seen a few times. V is TRBV3-1 and J is TRBJ2-7; D is ambiguous. This CDR3 contains 13 residues. V was trimmed by 1 base and J by 2 bases, leaving 6 bases between them. Germline V lookup: CDR1 LGHDT, CDR2 YNNKEL (reference sequence). The CDR3 sequence is CASSQVPTYEQYF. The CDR3 DNA sequence: TGTGCCAGCAGCCAAGTCCCCACCTACGAGCAGTACTTC.

This clonotype was counted only a few times. CDR3 sequence reads: CASSTPWGAGGPKDTQYF. DNA for the CDR3: TGTGCCAGCAGTACACCCTGGGGAGCGGGGGGGCCTAAGGATACGCAGTATTTT. The V call is TRBV7-6, the J call TRBJ2-3, with TRBD2 matching 10 bases. The ends lost 6 bases at V and 6 bases at J; junction bases unmatched: 18. The germline V gene encodes CDR1 SGHVS and CDR2 FNYEAQ. The CDR3 consists of 18 residues.

This clonotype has only a few counts. The chain uses TRBV24-1 and TRBJ2-5, with D unclear. Between the trimmed V and J ends, which lost 4 bases and 4 bases, there was a span of 15 bases. CDR3 length: 15 amino acids. Germline V CDR1 and CDR2: KGHDR, SFDVKD. CDR3: CATSDSIGILETQYF. For the CDR3, the DNA is TGTGCCACCAGTGACAGTATAGGAATATTAGAGACCCAGTACTTC.

V and J are TRBV20-1 and TRBJ2-1; 7 bases align to TRBD2. Germline V gene data show CDR1 as DFQATT and CDR2 as SNEGSKA (reference sequence). The V and J ends lost 6 bases and 9 bases, in that order; junction bases with no gene match: 2. CDR3 length equals 10 residues. The DNA for the CDR3 is TGCAGTGCCGGGGGGAGTGAGCAGTTCTTC. Encoded protein: CSAGGSEQFF.

The chain recombines TRBV28 with TRBJ1-6, with 10 bases identical to TRBD1. The germline V gene has CDR1 MDHEN and CDR2 SYDVKM. The V gene end was trimmed by 3 bases and the J gene end by 7 bases; junction bases not matched to a gene: 9. This CDR3 has 17 residues. This chain's CDR3 is CASSFVDRGLPNSPLHF. The CDR3 region has the DNA TGTGCCAGCAGTTTCGTGGACAGGGGGTTACCAAATTCACCCCTCCACTTT.

There are a few counts of this clonotype. V usage is TRBV6-2 or TRBV6-3 and J usage is TRBJ2-1; no clear D gene. CDR3 length: 13 residues. Trimming removed 1 base at V and 6 bases at J, with 7 bases between. The V gene's germline CDR1 is MNHEY and CDR2 SVGEGT. The CDR3 loop is CASSYWATNEQFF. In DNA form, the CDR3 reads TGTGCCAGCAGTTACTGGGCCACCAATGAGCAGTTCTTC.

The gene calls are TRBV5-5 and TRBJ2-7; TRBD1 matches at 8 bases. J was trimmed by 11 bases and V by 1 base; bases with no gene match: 11. The CDR3 is 14 amino acids. Germline values: CDR1 SGHKS, CDR2 YYEKEE (reference sequence). In nucleotides, the CDR3 is TGTGCCAGCAGCTTGAATCAGGGGGCATTCGGGGAGTACTTC. Its protein is CASSLNQGAFGEYF.

The table lists this clonotype with a few counts. The V call is TRBV4-1, the J call TRBJ2-7; weak D call: TRBD1 (5 bases). Germline V gives CDR1 MGHRA, CDR2 YSYEKL. V was cut by 1 base and J by 7 bases, with 11 bases left in between. The CDR3 has 13 residues. The CDR3 coding sequence is TGCGCCAGCAGCCAAGCTCCAGGGTGGGAGCAGTACTTC. This gives the protein CASSQAPGWEQYF.

This clonotype turned up a few times. V and J are TRBV9 and TRBJ2-3, with 8 bases matching TRBD1. This CDR3 has 12 amino acids. V lost 2 bases to trimming and J lost 10 bases; unmatched junction nucleotides: 3. Germline values: CDR1 SGDLS, CDR2 YYNGEE. The CDR3 region has the DNA TGTGCCAGCAGCGTTGGACAGGGTGCGCAGTATTTT. Translated, it gives CASSVGQGAQYF.

This clonotype has only a few counts. The rearrangement joins TRBV5-1 to TRBJ1-1, with 11 bases that match TRBD1. Germline trimming cut 2 bases from V and 4 bases from J; bases unmatched to any gene: 4. CDR1 SGHRS and CDR2 YFSETQ come from the germline V gene. The CDR3 spans 15 residues. In nucleotides, the CDR3 is TGCGCCAGCAGCTTCGGGACAGGGGGTACCACTGAAGCTTTCTTT. This sequence encodes CASSFGTGGTTEAFF. The full variable domain, with the rest looked up from reference TRBV5-1 and TRBJ1-1, is KAGVTQTPRYLIKTRGQQVTLSCSPISGHRSVSWYQQTPGQGLQFLFEYFSETQRNKGNFPGRFSGRQFSNSRSEMNVSTLELGDSALYLCASSFGTGGTTEAFFGQGTRLTVV.

This chain joins TRBV5-1 and TRBJ2-5, with D possibly being TRBD1 (6 bases). Trimming stripped 6 bases from V and 3 bases from J, with 12 bases between. This CDR3 spans 13 amino acids. Germline V gives CDR1 SGHRS, CDR2 YFSETQ. In nucleotides, the CDR3 is TGCGCCAGCACCTGGACAGAAAAAGAGACCCAGTACTTC. This encodes CASTWTEKETQYF.

This clonotype came up a few times. This sequence joins TRBV20-1 and TRBJ2-3; 7 positions match TRBD2. Germline V gives CDR1 DFQATT, CDR2 SNEGSKA (reference sequence). CDR3 length: 13 residues. The CDR3 reads CSRSGVEADTQYF. CDR3 nucleotide sequence: TGCTCCCGGAGCGGGGTAGAGGCAGATACGCAGTATTTT.

The chain carries TRBV6-4 and TRBJ1-1; 9 positions agree with TRBD1. The CDR3 has 15 amino acids. CDR1 and CDR2 from the germline V gene are MRHNA and SNTAGT. V lost 5 bases to trimming and J lost 6 bases; unmatched junction nucleotides: 10. CDR3: CASSRTGGGLAEAFF. CDR3 nucleotide sequence: TGTGCCAGCAGTCGTACAGGGGGCGGGTTGGCTGAAGCTTTCTTT.

The rearrangement uses TRBV4-2 and TRBJ2-1, with 9 bases identical to TRBD2. The CDR3 runs to 16 residues. CDR1 is LGHNA, CDR2 YNFKEQ, per germline. V lost 0 bases and J lost 6; bases outside the gene matches: 6. CDR3 loop: CASSQDGVAGANEQFF. The CDR3 DNA follows: TGTGCCAGCAGCCAAGATGGGGTAGCGGGGGCCAATGAGCAGTTCTTC.

V usage is TRBV25-1 and J usage is TRBJ2-3, with 10 bases aligning to TRBD1. CDR1 MGHDK and CDR2 SYGVNS come from the germline V gene. V shed 4 bases, J shed 4 bases, and the junction held 8 bases outside the gene matches. This CDR3 is 16 amino acids long. The CDR3: CASSVRQGAIADTQYF. The CDR3 nucleotides are TGTGCCAGCAGTGTCCGACAGGGGGCGATAGCAGATACGCAGTATTTT.